The 21 T cell receptor beta chains below were found in one sample sequenced in a study of cytomegalovirus exposure and HLA in healthy donors. The primer mix had 60 Vbeta and 13 Jbeta primers. TCRdb keeps only in-frame clones here, not all; method: immunoSEQ multiplex PCR. The table includes about 180,000 clones, over 70% detected once. Sequenced: PBMCs. These receptors all come from a man aged 18 to 29 in good health and CMV-seronegative.

The CDR3 here is CARSHYEPGQMNQLNTEAFF. For the CDR3, the DNA is TGTGCCAGAAGCCATTATGAACCGGGACAAATGAACCAGCTGAACACTGAAGCTTTCTTT. V usage is TRBV5-3 and J usage is TRBJ1-1; D perhaps matches TRBD1 (6 bases). TRBV5-3 is an ORF, and what it does is uncertain. Trimming pared 4 bases from V and 0 bases from J, leaving 28 bases between. The CDR3 covers 20 residues.

On this clone itself: The junction departs from germline at one end; a sequencing error may be responsible. This chain joins TRBV30 and TRBJ2-5; 8 positions agree with TRBD1. The length of the CDR3 is 12 residues. Germline V CDR1 and CDR2: GTSNPN, SVGIG (reference sequence). The CDR3 reads CARSRQGETQYF. Here the CDR3 DNA reads TGTGCCCGGAGCCGACAGGGGGAGACCCAGTACTTC.

The CDR3 coding sequence is TGTGCCAGCGGGACAGCGGGTTTGGGCACTGAAGCTTTCTTT. It yields the protein CASGTAGLGTEAFF. The chain couples TRBV6-5 to TRBJ1-1; TRBD1 matches at 7 bases. Trimming at V came to 8 bases and at J to 4 bases, leaving 10 bases not matched to a gene. This CDR3 region has 14 residues. Germline assignment: CDR1 MNHEY and CDR2 SVGAGI.

The rearrangement uses TRBV28 and TRBJ1-1; 7 bases line up with TRBD1. The CDR3 consists of 15 residues. Unmatched junction bases numbered 6, after V lost 2 bases and J lost 3 bases. Germline CDR1 and CDR2: MDHEN and SYDVKM. The CDR3 here is CASSLPQTGDTEAFF. Here the CDR3 DNA reads TGTGCCAGCAGTTTACCCCAAACAGGGGACACTGAAGCTTTCTTT.

The rearrangement uses TRBV7-2 and TRBJ1-1, with TRBD1 as a possible D gene (5 bases). This CDR3 comprises 17 residues. Trimming stripped 0 bases from V and 2 bases from J, with 16 bases between. Germline CDR1 SGHTA, CDR2 FQGNSA. CDR3 coding DNA: TGTGCCAGCAGCTTAGCGCGTGGGGGGGTGAGTAACACTGAAGCTTTCTTT. Protein sequence: CASSLARGGVSNTEAFF.

This clone turned up a few times. The genes are TRBV10-3 and TRBJ2-3; D is perhaps TRBD1 (8 bases). The V end lost 3 bases, the J end lost 2 bases, and 12 bases lay between the germline ends. The CDR3 extends over 15 amino acids. Germline lookup yields CDR1 ENHRY and CDR2 SYGVKD. The CDR3 DNA is TGTGCCATCAGTGAACAGGGGGGGCCCACAGATACGCAGTATTTT. Its protein product is CAISEQGGPTDTQYF.

This clone has more than one count but fewer than ten. J is TRBJ2-2 and V is TRBV15; 9 bases agree with TRBD2. The CDR3 totals 19 residues. Germline V gives CDR1 LNHNV, CDR2 YYDKDF (reference sequence). Germline trimming cut 0 bases from V and 4 bases from J; bases unmatched to any gene: 12. This CDR3 reads CATSRDDFGGGGSTGELFF. In nucleotides, the CDR3 is TGTGCCACCAGCAGAGATGATTTCGGCGGGGGGGGTAGCACCGGGGAGCTGTTTTTT.

The chain uses TRBV7-9 and TRBJ2-3, with TRBD2 identical over 8 bases. Germline lookup yields CDR1 SEHNR and CDR2 FQNEAQ (reference sequence). This CDR3 has 14 amino acids. Trimming at V came to 1 base and at J to 4 bases, leaving 1 base not matched to a gene. In nucleotides, the CDR3 is TGTGCCAGCAGCTTAGGGACTAGCCCAGATACGCAGTATTTT. This gives the protein CASSLGTSPDTQYF.

This clone was found once. The gene calls are TRBV2 and TRBJ2-2; D is perhaps TRBD2 (6 bases). Per the germline V gene, CDR1 is SNHLY and CDR2 is FYNNEI. CDR3 size: 15 residues. V was shortened by 7 bases and J by 3 bases, with 15 bases between the two germline ends. The DNA of the CDR3 is TGTGCCAGCATATCCATGGGGGGATACACCGGGGAGCTGTTTTTT. Protein: CASISMGGYTGELFF. The whole variable domain, remainder taken from reference TRBV2 and TRBJ2-2, is EPEVTQTPSHQVTQMGQEVILRCVPISNHLYFYWYRQILGQKVEFLVSFYNNEISEKSEIFDDQFSVERPDGSNFTLKIRSTKLEDSAMYFCASISMGGYTGELFFGEGSRLTVL.

The genes are TRBV6-6 and TRBJ2-7, with D possibly being TRBD2 (5 bases). The CDR3 has 11 residues. The V end was cut by 4 bases, the J end by 6 bases, with 7 bases between. Germline lookup yields CDR1 MNHNY and CDR2 SVGAGI (reference sequence). Here the CDR3 DNA reads TGTGCCAGCAGTTCCCGGGGCGAGCAGTACTTC. As protein: CASSSRGEQYF.

V usage is TRBV11-2 and J usage is TRBJ2-5; 10 bases agree with TRBD2. Germline assignment: CDR1 SGHAT and CDR2 FQNNGV. The CDR3 sequence is 14 residues long. Trimming took 6 bases from V and 7 from J; bases not matched to a gene: 8. DNA for the CDR3: TGTGCCAGCAGGAGACTAGCGGGTCCGCGGACCCAGTACTTC. Translating it yields CASRRLAGPRTQYF.

The chain employs TRBV5-1 and TRBJ2-3; 12 bases map to TRBD1. Looked up from germline, CDR1 is SGHRS and CDR2 is YFSETQ. The CDR3 loop spans 15 amino acids. Trimming at V came to 6 bases and at J to 8 bases, leaving 10 bases not matched to a gene. As DNA, the CDR3 is TGCGCCAGCACAATGCCGGGACAGGGGGCCTCTACGCAGTATTTT. It specifies CASTMPGQGASTQYF. The full variable domain, with the rest looked up from reference TRBV5-1 and TRBJ2-3, is KAGVTQTPRYLIKTRGQQVTLSCSPISGHRSVSWYQQTPGQGLQFLFEYFSETQRNKGNFPGRFSGRQFSNSRSEMNVSTLELGDSALYLCASTMPGQGASTQYFGPGTRLTVL.

This clone was observed a handful of times. The V gene is TRBV7-8, the J gene TRBJ1-2; no definite D call. Germline V gene data show CDR1 as SGHVS and CDR2 as FQNEAQ. This CDR3 contains 13 residues. V lost 1 base and J lost 8, with 11 bases in between. The CDR3, as DNA: TGTGCCAGCAGCTTAGGAACTATCGGCGGCTACACCTTC. Translating gives CASSLGTIGGYTF.

This clone came up once. V gene TRBV19 combines with J gene TRBJ2-7, with TRBD2 identical over 9 bases. Germline V gene lookup returns CDR1 LNHDA and CDR2 SQIVND (reference sequence). V lost 4 bases and J lost 2; bases outside the gene matches: 9. The CDR3 consists of 16 residues. CDR3 region: CASSTIQASGTYEQYF. CDR3 nucleotides: TGTGCCAGTAGTACCATCCAGGCTAGCGGGACCTACGAGCAGTACTTC.

This clone was found once. V and J are TRBV15 and TRBJ1-2; possible D gene TRBD1, 6 bases. Trimming shortened V by 2 bases and J by 4 bases, and 14 bases separated the two germline ends. This CDR3 has 15 amino acids. Germline V gene sequence: CDR1 LNHNV, CDR2 YYDKDF (reference sequence). The CDR3 sequence is CATSRPAQGIYGYTF. As DNA, the CDR3 is TGTGCCACCAGCAGACCAGCACAGGGTATCTATGGCTACACCTTC.

The chain employs TRBV7-2 and TRBJ2-7; a weak D match, TRBD2 (7 bases). V gave up 5 bases and J gave up 2 bases, with 16 bases separating them. Germline-derived CDR1 and CDR2 are SGHTA and FQGNSA. This CDR3 has 15 amino acids. This chain's CDR3 is CASSPLGGAPYEQYF. CDR3 sequence (DNA): TGTGCCAGCAGCCCCTTGGGGGGGGCTCCCTACGAGCAGTACTTC.

The chain carries TRBV30 and TRBJ2-7, with 7 bases identical to TRBD1. The CDR3 length is 12 residues. The trim removed 1 base at V and 5 bases at J, leaving 2 bases unmatched. Germline V gene lookup returns CDR1 GTSNPN and CDR2 SVGIG (reference sequence). CDR3 region: CAWSATGDEQYF. The DNA of the CDR3 is TGTGCCTGGAGTGCAACAGGGGACGAGCAGTACTTC.

The chain recombines TRBV5-1 with TRBJ2-1; 7 bases fit TRBD2. With V trimmed by 3 bases and J by 4 bases, 10 bases remained unmatched. CDR1 and CDR2 (germline): SGHRS, YFSETQ. The CDR3 loop spans 16 amino acids. In nucleotides, the CDR3 is TGCGCCAGCAGCTGGGGCGGGAGAGGCGAGTACAATGAGCAGTTCTTC. This codes for CASSWGGRGEYNEQFF.

CDR3 coding DNA: TGTGCCAGCAGCATCACGTCAGGGGTGCAAGAGACCCAGTACTTC. Translated, it gives CASSITSGVQETQYF. This chain joins TRBV6-6 and TRBJ2-5; perhaps TRBD1 as D (6 bases). V shed 6 bases and J shed 2 bases, with 16 bases lying between them. The germline V gene has CDR1 MNHNY and CDR2 SVGAGI (reference sequence). The CDR3 covers 15 residues.

The chain uses TRBV7-6 and TRBJ2-1; D is uncertain. CDR1 and CDR2 (germline): SGHVS, FNYEAQ. There are 15 residues in the CDR3. V dropped 5 bases and J dropped 0 bases, with 11 bases sitting between them. The CDR3 is CASSPKYSSYNEQFF. Here the CDR3 DNA reads TGTGCCAGCAGCCCAAAGTACAGCTCCTACAATGAGCAGTTCTTC.

The chain joins TRBV5-6 to TRBJ2-1; possibly TRBD2 for D (5 bases). Germline V gene data show CDR1 as SGHDT and CDR2 as YYEEEE. This CDR3 has 12 residues. Trimming removed 2 bases at V and 9 bases at J, with 9 bases between. DNA of the CDR3: TGTGCCAGCAGCTTACGAGGAGGTGAGCAGTTCTTC. Protein: CASSLRGGEQFF.